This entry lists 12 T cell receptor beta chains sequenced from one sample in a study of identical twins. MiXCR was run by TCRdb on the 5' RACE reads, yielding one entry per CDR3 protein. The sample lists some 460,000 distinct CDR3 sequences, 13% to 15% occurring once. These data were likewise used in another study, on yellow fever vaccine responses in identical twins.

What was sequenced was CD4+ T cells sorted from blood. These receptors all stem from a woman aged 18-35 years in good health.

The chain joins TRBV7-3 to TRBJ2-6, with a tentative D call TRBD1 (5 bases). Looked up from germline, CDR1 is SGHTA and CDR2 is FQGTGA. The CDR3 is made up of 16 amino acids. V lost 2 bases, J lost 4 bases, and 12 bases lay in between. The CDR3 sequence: CASSLGTNRGANVLTF. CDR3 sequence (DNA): TGTGCCAGCAGCTTAGGCACCAACAGGGGGGCCAACGTCCTGACTTTC.

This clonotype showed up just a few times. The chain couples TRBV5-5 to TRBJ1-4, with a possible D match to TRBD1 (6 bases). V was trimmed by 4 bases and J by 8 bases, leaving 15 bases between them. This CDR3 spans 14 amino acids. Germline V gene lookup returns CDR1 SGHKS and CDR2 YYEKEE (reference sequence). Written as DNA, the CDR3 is TGTGCCAGCAGCCCCACGGGGGGCAAGGAAAAACTGTTTTTT. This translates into CASSPTGGKEKLFF.

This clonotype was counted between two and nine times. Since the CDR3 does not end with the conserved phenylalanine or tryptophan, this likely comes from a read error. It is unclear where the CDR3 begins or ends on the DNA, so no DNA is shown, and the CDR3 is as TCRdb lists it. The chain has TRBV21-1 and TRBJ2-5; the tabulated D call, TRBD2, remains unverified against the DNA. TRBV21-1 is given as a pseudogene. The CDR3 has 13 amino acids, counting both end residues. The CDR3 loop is CASSQGIAGAGEG.

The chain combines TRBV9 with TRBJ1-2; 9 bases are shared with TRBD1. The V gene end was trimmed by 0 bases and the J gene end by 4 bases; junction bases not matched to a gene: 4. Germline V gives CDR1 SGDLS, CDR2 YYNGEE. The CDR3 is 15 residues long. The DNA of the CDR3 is TGTGCCAGCAGCGTAGAACAGGGGGCGGTCTATGGCTACACCTTC. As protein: CASSVEQGAVYGYTF.

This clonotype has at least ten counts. CDR3 protein: CSASDSSIMGGETQYF. The CDR3 DNA is TGCAGTGCTAGTGATTCTTCCATAATGGGAGGGGAGACCCAGTACTTC. The V call is TRBV20-1, the J call TRBJ2-5, with 7 positions matching TRBD2. This CDR3 contains 16 residues. Germline assignment: CDR1 DFQATT and CDR2 SNEGSKA (reference sequence). V gave up 3 bases and J gave up 5 bases; unmatched junction bases: 15.

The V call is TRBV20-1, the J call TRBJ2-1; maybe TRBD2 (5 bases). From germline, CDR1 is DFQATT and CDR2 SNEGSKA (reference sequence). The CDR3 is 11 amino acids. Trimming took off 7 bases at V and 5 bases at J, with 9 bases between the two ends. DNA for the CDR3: TGCAGTGTGGACGGGAACAATGAGCAGTTCTTC. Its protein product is CSVDGNNEQFF.

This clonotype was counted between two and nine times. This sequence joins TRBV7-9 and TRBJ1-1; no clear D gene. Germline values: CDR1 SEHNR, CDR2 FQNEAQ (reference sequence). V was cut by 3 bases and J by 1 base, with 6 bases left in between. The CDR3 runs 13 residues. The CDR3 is CASSFRQNTEAFF. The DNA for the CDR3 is TGTGCCAGCAGCTTTAGACAGAACACTGAAGCTTTCTTT.

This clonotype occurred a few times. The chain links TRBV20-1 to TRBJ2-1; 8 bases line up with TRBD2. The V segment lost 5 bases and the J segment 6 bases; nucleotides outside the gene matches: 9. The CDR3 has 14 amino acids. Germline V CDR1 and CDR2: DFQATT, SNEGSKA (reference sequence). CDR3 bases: TGCAGTGCTGAAGGGACTAGAGCCGGCAATGAGCAGTTCTTC. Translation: CSAEGTRAGNEQFF.

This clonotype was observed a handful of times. In nucleotides, the CDR3 is TGTGCCAGCAGCATAACCGGGACGGCGGGGACCGGGGAGCTGTTTTTT. Translated: CASSITGTAGTGELFF. This chain joins TRBV7-9 and TRBJ2-2, with D perhaps matching TRBD2 (6 bases). The CDR3 has 16 amino acids. Germline CDR1 SEHNR, CDR2 FQNEAQ (reference sequence). V was cut by 5 bases and J by 5 bases, with 18 bases left in between.

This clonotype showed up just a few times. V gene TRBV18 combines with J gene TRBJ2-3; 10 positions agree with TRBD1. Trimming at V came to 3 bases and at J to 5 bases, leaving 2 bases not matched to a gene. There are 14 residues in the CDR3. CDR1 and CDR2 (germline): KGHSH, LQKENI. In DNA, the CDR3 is TGTGCCAGCTCACCTGACAGGGGGCAAGATACGCAGTATTTT. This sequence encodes CASSPDRGQDTQYF.

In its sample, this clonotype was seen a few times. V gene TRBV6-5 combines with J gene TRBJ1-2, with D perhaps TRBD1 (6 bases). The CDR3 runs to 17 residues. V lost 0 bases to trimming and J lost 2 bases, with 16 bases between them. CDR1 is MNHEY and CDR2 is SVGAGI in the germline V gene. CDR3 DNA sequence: TGTGCCAGCAGTTACTCGAGTAAGGGCCAGGGGAACTATGGCTACACCTTC. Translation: CASSYSSKGQGNYGYTF.

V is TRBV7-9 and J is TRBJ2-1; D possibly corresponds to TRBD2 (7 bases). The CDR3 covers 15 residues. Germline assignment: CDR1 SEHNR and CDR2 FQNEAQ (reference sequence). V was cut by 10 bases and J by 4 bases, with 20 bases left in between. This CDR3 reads CATGEGGIPYNEQFF. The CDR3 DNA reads TGTGCCACGGGCGAGGGGGGGATACCTTACAATGAGCAGTTCTTC.